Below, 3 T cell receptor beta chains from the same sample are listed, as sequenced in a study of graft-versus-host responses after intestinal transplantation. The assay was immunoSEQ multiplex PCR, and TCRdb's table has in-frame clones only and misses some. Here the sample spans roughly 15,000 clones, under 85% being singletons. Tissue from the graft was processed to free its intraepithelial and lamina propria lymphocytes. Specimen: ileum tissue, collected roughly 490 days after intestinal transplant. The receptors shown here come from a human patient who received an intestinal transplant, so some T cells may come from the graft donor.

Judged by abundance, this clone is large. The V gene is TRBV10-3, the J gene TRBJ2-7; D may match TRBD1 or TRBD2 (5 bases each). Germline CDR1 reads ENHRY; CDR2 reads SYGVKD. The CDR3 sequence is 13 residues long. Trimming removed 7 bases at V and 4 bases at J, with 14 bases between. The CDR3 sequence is CAIMGDGRYEQYF. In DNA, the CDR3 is TGTGCCATCATGGGGGACGGACGATACGAGCAGTACTTC.

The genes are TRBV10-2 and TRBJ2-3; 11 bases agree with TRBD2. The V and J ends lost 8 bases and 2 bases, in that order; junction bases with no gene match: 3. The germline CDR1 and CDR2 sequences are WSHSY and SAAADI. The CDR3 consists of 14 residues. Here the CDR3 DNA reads TGCGCCAGCCGACTAGCGGGGACCACAGATACGCAGTATTTT. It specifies CASRLAGTTDTQYF.

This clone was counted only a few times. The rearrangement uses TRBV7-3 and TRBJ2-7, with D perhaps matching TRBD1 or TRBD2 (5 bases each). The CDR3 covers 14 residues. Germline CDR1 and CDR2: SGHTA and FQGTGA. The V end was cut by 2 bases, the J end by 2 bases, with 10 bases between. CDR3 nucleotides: TGTGCCAGCAGCTTAGGGGGACCTCCCTACGAGCAGTACTTC. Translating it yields CASSLGGPPYEQYF.